This T cell receptor (beta chain) came from a study of T cells in localized non-small cell lung cancer. Findings of the study overall: Uninvolved nearby lung showed the greatest T cell clonality, exceeding that found in tumor.

As to this clone: Its antigen remains unknown.

Profiling relied on immunoSEQ multiplex PCR, and the TCRdb table lists in-frame clones only, not all of them. Of approximately 9,000 clones listed, around 90% are singletons. CDR3 length equals 15 residues. Germline V gives CDR1 SGHNT, CDR2 YENEEA. The trim removed 4 bases at V and 4 bases at J, leaving 9 bases unmatched. Source: peripheral blood, taken before any cancer treatment. This clonotype was sampled from a woman aged 35 to 70 with stage I squamous cell lung carcinoma. The V call is TRBV11-3, the J call TRBJ1-1, with 7 bases fitting TRBD1. The CDR3 DNA is TGTGCCAGCAGCTACCCCCAGGGGGGAGGCACTGAAGCTTTCTTT. Translation: CASSYPQGGGTEAFF.